These 22 T cell receptor beta chains were sequenced from one sample in a study of beta chain features in type 1 diabetes. Study findings and constraints: Shorter TCRB CDR3s, moderately but significantly so, were found in Type 1 diabetes patients in all four CD4+ subsets.

Expressed TCRB transcripts got sequenced, as all isolated RNA was reverse transcribed. Produced via immunoSEQ multiplex PCR; TCRdb's table is partial and in-frame only. Of 300,000 to 350,000 clones in the sample, roughly 14% were seen once. Their target antigens are unknown. Sample: naive CD4+ T cells from blood. The receptors derive from a woman aged 18-35 years with type 1 diabetes.

The V and J genes are TRBV7-9 and TRBJ1-2; TRBD1 agrees at 10 bases. The CDR3 is made up of 15 amino acids. V dropped 1 base and J dropped 2; count of bases not matched to a gene: 1. Germline V lookup: CDR1 SEHNR, CDR2 FQNEAQ (reference sequence). The CDR3 nucleotides are TGTGCCAGCAGCTTAGGACAGGGGGCGAACTATGGCTACACCTTC. Amino acids: CASSLGQGANYGYTF. The complete variable domain, with remaining parts taken from reference TRBV7-9 and TRBJ1-2, reads DTGVSQNPRHKITKRGQNVTFRCDPISEHNRLYWYRQTLGQGPEFLTYFQNEAQLEKSRLLSDRFSAERPKGSFSTLEIQRTEQGDSAMYLCASSLGQGANYGYTFGSGTRLTVV.

Only a few counts were recorded for this clone. The rearrangement links TRBV29-1 to TRBJ1-5; weak D call: TRBD1 (6 bases). The V gene lost 5 bases and the J gene lost 3 bases, with 14 bases spanning the gap. This CDR3 has 14 residues. From germline, CDR1 is SQVTM and CDR2 ANQGSEA. The CDR3 region is CSVSLTGLNQPQHF. CDR3 nucleotide sequence: TGCAGCGTTTCCCTGACAGGCCTCAATCAGCCCCAGCATTTT. The complete variable domain, with remaining parts taken from reference TRBV29-1 and TRBJ1-5, reads SAVISQKPSRDICQRGTSLTIQCQVDSQVTMMFWYRQQPGQSLTLIATANQGSEATYESGFVIDKFPISRPNLTFSTLTVSNMSPEDSSIYLCSVSLTGLNQPQHFGDGTRLSIL.

This clone was recorded a few times. J is TRBJ2-3 and V is TRBV11-2; D perhaps matches TRBD2 (7 bases). Germline CDR1 reads SGHAT; CDR2 reads FQNNGV. V lost 3 bases to trimming and J lost 0 bases, with 10 bases between them. The CDR3 loop spans 15 amino acids. The CDR3 DNA sequence: TGTGCCAGCAGCTTGGGGGGGGCTAGCACAGATACGCAGTATTTT. Protein product: CASSLGGASTDTQYF.

This clone was seen a handful of times. The chain has TRBV2 and TRBJ1-3, with a weak D call TRBD1 (6 bases). The V and J ends lost 8 bases and 11 bases respectively, with 19 bases between them. CDR1 is SNHLY, CDR2 FYNNEI, per germline. The CDR3 is 13 amino acids. CDR3 DNA: TGTGCCAGCGGACGACAGGCACAAAGTCCCATATATTTT. The encoded protein is CASGRQAQSPIYF.

This clone was seen a few times. The rearrangement links TRBV18 to TRBJ1-1, with TRBD1 matching over 10 bases. This CDR3 region has 15 residues. Germline loops: CDR1 KGHSH, CDR2 LQKENI. V was clipped by 4 bases and J by 2 bases; unmatched bases: 4. The CDR3 here is CASSQRQGANTEAFF. CDR3 bases: TGTGCCAGCTCACAGAGACAGGGGGCAAACACTGAAGCTTTCTTT. The variable domain in full, completed from reference TRBV18 and TRBJ1-1, reads NAGVMQNPRHLVRRRGQEARLRCSPMKGHSHVYWYRQLPEEGLKFMVYLQKENIIDESGMPKERFSAEFPKEGPSILRIQQVVRGDSAAYFCASSQRQGANTEAFFGQGTRLTVV.

The genes are TRBV5-6 and TRBJ1-1; TRBD1 matches 9 bases. This CDR3 region has 16 residues. The germline V gene has CDR1 SGHDT and CDR2 YYEEEE. V lost 4 bases to trimming and J lost 6 bases; unmatched junction nucleotides: 13. The CDR3: CASSPGMGQGNPEAFF. The DNA of the CDR3 is TGTGCCAGCAGCCCTGGGATGGGACAGGGAAATCCTGAAGCTTTCTTT.

The chain employs TRBV5-4 and TRBJ2-7; a weak D match, TRBD1 (7 bases). The germline gives CDR1 SGHNT, CDR2 YYREEE (reference sequence). The CDR3 has 14 amino acids. V was trimmed by 3 bases and J by 10 bases, leaving 20 bases between them. The DNA for the CDR3 is TGTGCCAGCAGCTGGATAGGGGGCGCGGAGGGTCAGTACTTC. It specifies CASSWIGGAEGQYF.

This clone was observed a few times. CDR3 protein: CASSDPDRAEAFF. In DNA form, the CDR3 reads TGCGCCAGCAGTGACCCCGACAGGGCCGAAGCTTTCTTT. The chain links TRBV10-1 to TRBJ1-1, with 7 nucleotides matching TRBD1. V shed 3 bases, J shed 8 bases, and the junction held 6 bases outside the gene matches. The CDR3 covers 13 residues. CDR1 and CDR2 from the germline V gene are WNHNN and SYGVQD (reference sequence).

The chain uses TRBV5-1 and TRBJ2-3; 8 nucleotides agree with TRBD1. J lost 6 bases, V lost 7 bases, and 16 bases had no gene match. There are 16 residues in the CDR3. Per germline, CDR1 SGHRS and CDR2 YFSETQ. DNA for the CDR3: TGCGCCAGCGCAAGAACTTCAGGGGGCAAAATGGATACGCAGTATTTT. As protein: CASARTSGGKMDTQYF.

This clone was seen only a few times. The genes are TRBV9 and TRBJ2-1, with a possible D match to TRBD1 (5 bases). Trimming shortened V by 2 bases and J by 0 bases, and 6 bases separated the two germline ends. The V gene's germline CDR1 is SGDLS and CDR2 YYNGEE. This CDR3 spans 14 amino acids. The CDR3 DNA follows: TGTGCCAGCAGCGTTGGACACTCCTACAATGAGCAGTTCTTC. Protein product: CASSVGHSYNEQFF.

This clone was seen more than once but under ten times. This chain connects TRBV19 to TRBJ2-6; unclear D gene. CDR3 size: 14 residues. The germline gives CDR1 LNHDA, CDR2 SQIVND (reference sequence). Trimming took off 7 bases at V and 1 base at J, with 8 bases between the two ends. The CDR3 nucleotides are TGTGCCAGTATGCGTGAGTCTGGGGCCAACGTCCTGACTTTC. Translated, it gives CASMRESGANVLTF. Together with reference TRBV19 and TRBJ2-6, the CDR3 gives the full variable domain: DGGITQSPKYLFRKEGQNVTLSCEQNLNHDAMYWYRQDPGQGLRLIYYSQIVNDFQKGDIAEGYSVSREKKESFPLTVTSAQKNPTAFYLCASMRESGANVLTFGAGSRLTVL.

The rearrangement joins TRBV6-6 to TRBJ2-3, with 9 bases identical to TRBD1. The length of the CDR3 is 16 residues. Trimming removed 4 bases from V and 1 base from J; junction bases left unmatched: 6. Germline V gives CDR1 MNHNY, CDR2 SVGAGI (reference sequence). CDR3 region: CASSSSRTGGTDTQYF. For the CDR3, the DNA is TGTGCCAGCAGTTCCTCCCGGACAGGGGGCACAGATACGCAGTATTTT.

The chain couples TRBV28 to TRBJ2-7; tentative D call: TRBD2 (6 bases). Per the germline V gene, CDR1 is MDHEN and CDR2 is SYDVKM. The CDR3 spans 14 residues. V shed 3 bases and J shed 2 bases, with 11 bases lying between them. This CDR3 is CASSFRPGAYEQYF. The CDR3, as DNA: TGTGCCAGCAGTTTTCGCCCGGGAGCCTACGAGCAGTACTTC.

This chain uses TRBV7-2 with TRBJ2-4; 12 nucleotides match TRBD2. Germline CDR1 and CDR2: SGHTA and FQGNSA. There are 14 residues in the CDR3. The V and J ends lost 8 bases and 4 bases, in that order; junction bases with no gene match: 3. The CDR3 DNA follows: TGTGCCAGCGCGGGGACTAGCGGGAAAAACATTCAGTACTTC. Protein product: CASAGTSGKNIQYF.

V is TRBV11-3 and J is TRBJ1-5; D perhaps matches TRBD1 (5 bases). There are 11 residues in the CDR3. The ends were cut back, 5 bases at V and 9 bases at J, with 8 bases in the middle. Germline lookup yields CDR1 SGHNT and CDR2 YENEEA. The CDR3 DNA sequence: TGTGCCAGCAGCACCGGGGGGCCCCAGCATTTT. Amino acid sequence: CASSTGGPQHF.

The genes are TRBV4-3 and TRBJ2-1; TRBD1 matches 8 bases. The trim removed 0 bases at V and 5 bases at J, leaving 0 bases unmatched. Per the germline V gene, CDR1 is LGHNA and CDR2 is YSLEER. The CDR3 has 14 residues. CDR3 protein: CASSQEQGDNEQFF. CDR3 nucleotide sequence: TGCGCCAGCAGCCAAGAACAGGGGGACAATGAGCAGTTCTTC.

In its sample, this clone was seen a few times. The chain links TRBV30 to TRBJ2-5; 13 bases agree with TRBD2. CDR1 is GTSNPN and CDR2 is SVGIG in the germline V gene (reference sequence). This CDR3 spans 15 amino acids. The V and J ends lost 4 bases and 5 bases, in that order; junction bases with no gene match: 7. Here the CDR3 DNA reads TGTGCCTGGAATCTCGGACTAGCGGGAGTGGAGACCCAGTACTTC. Translated: CAWNLGLAGVETQYF.

The chain joins TRBV4-3 to TRBJ1-4; no reliable D call. This CDR3 has 17 amino acids. V lost 0 bases and J 2 bases, leaving 13 bases between the germline ends. Germline CDR1 and CDR2: LGHNA and YSLEER. The DNA for the CDR3 is TGCGCCAGCAGCCAAGAATTCCTGGGCGCTACTAATGAAAAACTGTTTTTT. It is translated as CASSQEFLGATNEKLFF.

The chain joins TRBV19 to TRBJ2-2; the D gene is possibly TRBD2 (6 bases). V lost 7 bases and J lost 4, with 10 bases in between. The CDR3 consists of 13 residues. Germline-derived CDR1 and CDR2 are LNHDA and SQIVND (reference sequence). CDR3 sequence (DNA): TGTGCCAGTATGGCGGGACGCACCGGGGAGCTGTTTTTT. Translating it yields CASMAGRTGELFF.

The chain recombines TRBV5-1 with TRBJ1-1; D remains ambiguous. CDR1 is SGHRS, CDR2 YFSETQ, per germline. The CDR3 covers 15 residues. Trimming took off 0 bases at V and 3 bases at J, with 12 bases between the two ends. CDR3 sequence: CASSLGATTHTEAFF. The CDR3 DNA reads as TGCGCCAGCAGCTTGGGGGCCACCACACACACTGAAGCTTTCTTT.

This clone appeared a few times. CDR3 in DNA: TGTGCCAGTAGTGGTCGGACTAGCGGGAGGGTATACAATGAGCAGTTCTTC. Translated, it gives CASSGRTSGRVYNEQFF. The rearrangement joins TRBV19 to TRBJ2-1; 15 bases line up with TRBD2. CDR3 length: 17 amino acids. The germline gives CDR1 LNHDA, CDR2 SQIVND (reference sequence). V lost 5 bases, J lost 4 bases, and 6 bases stayed unmatched. The whole variable domain, remainder taken from reference TRBV19 and TRBJ2-1, is DGGITQSPKYLFRKEGQNVTLSCEQNLNHDAMYWYRQDPGQGLRLIYYSQIVNDFQKGDIAEGYSVSREKKESFPLTVTSAQKNPTAFYLCASSGRTSGRVYNEQFFGPGTRLTVL.

V gene TRBV5-1 combines with J gene TRBJ2-5; TRBD1 is a possible D gene (5 bases). Germline V gene lookup returns CDR1 SGHRS and CDR2 YFSETQ. The germline V and J ends were trimmed by 2 bases and 3 bases, with 17 bases remaining between them. This CDR3 contains 16 residues. CDR3 in amino acids: CASSFAWTSPEETQYF. The CDR3 DNA reads TGCGCCAGCAGCTTTGCTTGGACAAGCCCAGAAGAGACCCAGTACTTC.